These 9 T cell receptor beta chains came from one sample sequenced in a study of response to subunit inactivated influenza vaccine. TCRdb itself ran the RT-PCR reads through MiXCR, one entry per CDR3 protein. Here the sample spans roughly 700,000 distinct CDR3 sequences, approximately 14% being singletons. This material consisted of PBMCs from blood, taken around two weeks before vaccination. The receptors derive from a man aged 45-65 years who received an inactivated influenza vaccine.

The chain has TRBV6-2 or TRBV6-3 and TRBJ2-1; D uncertain. CDR1 is MNHEY and CDR2 is SVGEGT in the germline V gene. V shed 6 bases and J shed 5 bases, with 11 bases lying between them. This CDR3 has 13 amino acids. In DNA form, the CDR3 reads TGTGCCAGCAGAAAGGATACAGACAATGAGCAGTTCTTC. Protein product: CASRKDTDNEQFF.

The chain carries TRBV12-3 or TRBV12-4 and TRBJ2-7, with D unresolved. V was trimmed by 1 base and J by 7 bases, leaving 17 bases between them. The CDR3 sequence is 15 residues long. The CDR3 is CASSLESAQWIEQYF. The CDR3 nucleotides read TGTGCCAGCAGTTTAGAGTCGGCCCAGTGGATAGAGCAGTACTTC.

This clonotype was detected many times. This chain joins TRBV5-1 and TRBJ1-1; unclear D gene. V lost 4 bases, J lost 1 base, and 8 bases lay in between. Looked up from germline, CDR1 is SGHRS and CDR2 is YFSETQ. The CDR3 totals 13 residues. CDR3 in amino acids: CASSIGPNTEAFF. In nucleotides, the CDR3 is TGCGCCAGCAGCATAGGGCCGAACACTGAAGCTTTCTTT.

This clonotype was picked up a small number of times. V gene TRBV12-3 or TRBV12-4 combines with J gene TRBJ2-5, with TRBD1 matching 8 bases. CDR3 size: 15 residues. With V trimmed by 4 bases and J by 3 bases, 7 bases remained unmatched. DNA for the CDR3: TGTGCCAGCAGTTCATACAGGACAGGGAAAGAGACCCAGTACTTC. It translates to CASSSYRTGKETQYF.

This clonotype has just a few counts. The V call is TRBV20-1, the J call TRBJ1-5, with D perhaps matching TRBD1 (5 bases). Trimming cost V 3 bases and J 3 bases, with 12 bases left between them. The CDR3 is made up of 14 amino acids. Germline V lookup: CDR1 DFQATT, CDR2 SNEGSKA (reference sequence). The CDR3 DNA sequence: TGCAGTGCTAGCCGGACGGGGGACAATCAGCCCCAGCATTTT. This encodes CSASRTGDNQPQHF.

In its sample, this clonotype was seen many times. This chain links TRBV5-6 with TRBJ2-3; 8 bases match TRBD1. V dropped 2 bases and J dropped 8; count of bases not matched to a gene: 10. This CDR3 spans 15 amino acids. Germline V CDR1 and CDR2: SGHDT, YYEEEE. The CDR3 loop is CASSFGTGNIRTQYF. DNA for the CDR3: TGTGCCAGCAGCTTTGGGACAGGAAATATTCGTACGCAGTATTTT.

This clonotype rates as medium-sized. The chain combines TRBV5-1 with TRBJ2-7; 13 nucleotides line up with TRBD2. Looked up from germline, CDR1 is SGHRS and CDR2 is YFSETQ. The CDR3 runs 16 residues. The ends lost 2 bases at V and 7 bases at J; junction bases unmatched: 9. The chain's CDR3 is CASSFIEGLAGSEQYF. The CDR3 nucleotides are TGCGCCAGCAGCTTCATTGAGGGACTAGCGGGGAGTGAGCAGTACTTC.

This clonotype was counted only a few times. The CDR3 sequence: CSAHVRGYEQFF. For the CDR3, the DNA is TGCAGTGCCCACGTTCGGGGCTATGAGCAGTTCTTC. The chain recombines TRBV20-1 with TRBJ2-1; D is possibly TRBD1 or TRBD2 (5 bases each). CDR1 DFQATT and CDR2 SNEGSKA come from the germline V gene (reference sequence). The CDR3 extends over 12 amino acids. The V end lost 6 bases, the J end lost 8 bases, and 14 bases lay between the germline ends.

This clonotype was seen at least ten times. This rearrangement joins TRBV7-9 to TRBJ1-2; D is uncertain. The germline CDR1 and CDR2 sequences are SEHNR and FQNEAQ (reference sequence). The CDR3 is 15 residues long. V shed 6 bases and J shed 4 bases, with 18 bases lying between them. The CDR3 loop reads CASSQSGQAGYGYTF. In DNA, the CDR3 is TGTGCCAGCAGTCAATCGGGTCAAGCGGGCTATGGCTACACCTTC.